Given below is one T cell receptor (beta chain) in context. Antigen: not known. The time point: week 5, during vaccination. Vaccine doses each comprised 300 ug of mutant IDH1 20-mer peptide, with topical imiquimod. The data are from a study of a mutant IDH1 vaccine in newly diagnosed glioma. The length of the CDR3 is 15 residues. Trimming took 3 bases from V and 1 from J; bases not matched to a gene: 4. CDR1 is MRHNA and CDR2 is SNTAGT in the germline V gene. Method: immunoSEQ multiplex PCR; TCRdb's copy keeps in-frame clones and lacks some. In the table there are about 58,000 clones, 84% of which are singletons.

This TCR derives from a woman aged 50 to 60 with glioma. V and J are TRBV6-4 and TRBJ2-3, with 7 bases matching TRBD2. Here the sequenced sample was PBMCs, taken from a glioma patient whose treatment included an IDH1 peptide vaccine. The CDR3 coding sequence is TGTGCCAGCAGTGAGTCCAGCGGGGGCACAGATACGCAGTATTTT. This translates into CASSESSGGTDTQYF.